The rows below give T cell receptor beta chains drawn from one sample of a study of blood T cell repertoires in COVID-19. Here immunoSEQ multiplex PCR was the method, and the copy in TCRdb shows in-frame clones only, minus some. The sample holds 200,000 to 300,000 clones, approximately 88% seen once. Sequencing input: PBMCs or T cells enriched from blood (not recorded which). These receptors were collected from a woman in her thirties or forties who had been exposed to COVID-19. The CDR3 runs from the conserved cysteine through the conserved F or W. The order of the fields is J gene, V gene, D gene, clone size, CDR3 protein, CDR3 DNA. The D gene is left open where the match is weak. Size values are once, few and many counts, or a class for expanded clones, and some rows have none.

J: TRBJ2-3; V: TRBV5-4; D: TRBD1; size: NA; CDR3: CASSPVGRGLNTQYF; DNA: TGTGCCAGCAGCCCGGTGGGTAGGGGGCTAAATACGCAGTATTTT
J: TRBJ2-5; V: TRBV27; D: NA; size: NA; CDR3: CASSSPFQGRGQETQYF; DNA: TGTGCCAGCAGTTCCCCATTTCAGGGCCGTGGACAAGAGACCCAGTACTTC
J: TRBJ1-5; V: TRBV4-1; D: TRBD1; size: few; CDR3: CASSSGAAQGARQPQHF; DNA: TGCGCCAGCAGCAGCGGGGCCGCACAGGGGGCGCGACAGCCCCAGCATTTT
J: TRBJ2-1; V: TRBV9; D: TRBD2; size: NA; CDR3: CASRPSGDSYNEQFF; DNA: TGTGCCAGCAGGCCTAGCGGCGACTCCTACAATGAGCAGTTCTTC
J: TRBJ2-7; V: TRBV27; D: TRBD2; size: NA; CDR3: CASSWTSGGPYEQYF; DNA: TGTGCCAGCAGCTGGACTAGCGGGGGGCCCTACGAGCAGTACTTC
J: TRBJ1-5; V: TRBV25-1; D: NA; size: NA; CDR3: CASRGGEDGNQPQHF; DNA: TGTGCCAGCAGGGGGGGGGAGGACGGCAATCAGCCCCAGCATTTT
J: TRBJ2-1; V: TRBV7-2; D: NA; size: NA; CDR3: CASSLAYARGGGEQFF; DNA: TGTGCCAGCAGCTTAGCGTACGCGCGAGGGGGGGGTGAGCAGTTCTTC
J: TRBJ2-1; V: TRBV7-6; D: NA; size: NA; CDR3: CASGQGENNEQFF; DNA: TGTGCCAGCGGGCAGGGCGAGAACAATGAGCAGTTCTTC
J: TRBJ2-2; V: TRBV3-1/TRBV3-2; D: NA; size: NA; CDR3: CASSPSGGRYTGELFF; DNA: TGTGCCAGCAGCCCCTCGGGGGGCCGTTACACCGGGGAGCTGTTTTTT
J: TRBJ1-3; V: TRBV5-6; D: NA; size: NA; CDR3: CASSLAGSPSGNTIYF; DNA: TGTGCCAGCAGCTTGGCGGGGTCCCCCTCTGGAAACACCATATATTTT
J: TRBJ1-1; V: TRBV6-5; D: NA; size: NA; CDR3: CASSYSIKQAYTEAFF; DNA: TGTGCCAGCAGTTACTCGATCAAACAGGCCTACACTGAAGCTTTCTTT
J: TRBJ1-1; V: TRBV6-5; D: NA; size: once; CDR3: CASSYSSGKTEAFF; DNA: TGTGCCAGCAGTTACTCGTCGGGGAAGACTGAAGCTTTCTTT
J: TRBJ2-7; V: TRBV19; D: TRBD1; size: NA; CDR3: CASRRQGWGSYEQYF; DNA: TGTGCCAGTAGGAGACAGGGTTGGGGCTCCTACGAGCAGTACTTC
J: TRBJ2-3; V: TRBV19; D: TRBD2; size: NA; CDR3: CASSRSSGTTTDTQYF; DNA: TGTGCCAGTAGTAGGTCTAGCGGGACCACCACAGATACGCAGTATTTT
J: TRBJ1-3; V: TRBV15; D: NA; size: NA; CDR3: CATSRDVSPSGNTIYF; DNA: TGTGCCACCAGCAGAGATGTCAGTCCCTCTGGAAACACCATATATTTT
J: TRBJ1-1; V: TRBV18; D: TRBD1; size: NA; CDR3: CASSPGQGAPGDTEAFF; DNA: TGTGCCAGCTCACCGGGACAGGGGGCCCCGGGGGACACTGAAGCTTTCTTT
J: TRBJ1-2; V: TRBV3-1/TRBV3-2; D: NA; size: NA; CDR3: CASSQGPRYGYTF; DNA: TGTGCCAGCAGCCAAGGGCCACGCTATGGCTACACCTTC
J: TRBJ2-1; V: TRBV12-3/TRBV12-4; D: TRBD2; size: NA; CDR3: CASSGLAGDQQFF; DNA: TGTGCCAGCAGCGGACTAGCGGGGGATCAGCAGTTCTTC
J: TRBJ1-2; V: TRBV5-1; D: NA; size: NA; CDR3: CASSLAGPSVGYTF; DNA: TGCGCCAGCAGCTTGGCAGGCCCGTCGGTCGGCTACACCTTC
J: TRBJ2-5; V: TRBV10-3; D: NA; size: once; CDR3: CAISGQIGRETQETQYF; DNA: TGTGCCATCAGTGGCCAAATCGGGCGGGAAACCCAAGAGACCCAGTACTTC
J: TRBJ2-1; V: TRBV11-2; D: NA; size: NA; CDR3: CASSRREQSSYNEQFF; DNA: TGTGCCAGCAGCCGACGGGAGCAGAGCTCCTACAATGAGCAGTTCTTC
J: TRBJ1-3; V: TRBV4-2; D: TRBD1; size: NA; CDR3: CASSQGDRFGNTIYF; DNA: TGTGCCAGCAGCCAGGGGGACAGGTTCGGAAACACCATATATTTT
J: TRBJ1-2; V: TRBV4-1; D: TRBD1; size: NA; CDR3: CASSQDLGQGRSHGYTF; DNA: TGCGCCAGCAGCCAAGATCTGGGACAGGGTCGATCCCATGGCTACACCTTC
J: TRBJ1-6; V: TRBV4-3; D: NA; size: NA; CDR3: CASSQGQNNSPLHF; DNA: TGCGCCAGCAGCCAAGGACAGAATAATTCACCCCTCCACTTT
J: TRBJ1-3; V: TRBV30; D: NA; size: once; CDR3: CAWSVGGRNTIYF; DNA: TGTGCCTGGAGTGTGGGGGGGAGAAACACCATATATTTT
J: TRBJ2-5; V: TRBV6-1; D: TRBD1; size: few; CDR3: CASSVWTGVEDETQYF; DNA: TGTGCCAGCAGTGTCTGGACAGGGGTTGAGGACGAGACCCAGTACTTC
J: TRBJ1-3; V: TRBV28; D: NA; size: NA; CDR3: CASSSPGRVGNTIYF; DNA: TGTGCCAGCAGTTCCCCGGGAAGGGTAGGAAACACCATATATTTT
J: TRBJ2-5; V: TRBV5-4; D: NA; size: NA; CDR3: CASSSLVQETQYF; DNA: TGTGCCAGCAGCTCACTAGTTCAGGAGACCCAGTACTTC
J: TRBJ2-1; V: TRBV3-1/TRBV3-2; D: NA; size: NA; CDR3: CASSQDPLAPSDPYNEQFF; DNA: TGTGCCAGCAGCCAAGATCCGTTAGCCCCGAGCGACCCCTACAATGAGCAGTTCTTC
J: TRBJ2-5; V: TRBV4-1; D: TRBD2; size: NA; CDR3: CASSHLTSGQETQYF; DNA: TGCGCCAGCAGCCACCTGACTAGCGGACAAGAGACCCAGTACTTC
J: TRBJ2-3; V: TRBV10-3; D: TRBD2; size: NA; CDR3: CAISADPSGSTDTQYF; DNA: TGTGCCATCAGTGCTGACCCTAGCGGCAGCACAGATACGCAGTATTTT
J: TRBJ1-6; V: TRBV6-5; D: NA; size: NA; CDR3: CASGQFNSPLHF; DNA: TGTGCCAGCGGACAGTTTAATTCACCCCTCCACTTT
J: TRBJ1-1; V: TRBV19; D: NA; size: NA; CDR3: CASTARYANTEAFF; DNA: TGTGCCAGTACCGCGAGGTATGCGAACACTGAAGCTTTCTTT
J: TRBJ1-2; V: TRBV29-1; D: NA; size: NA; CDR3: CSVTGTFNIGYTF; DNA: TGCAGCGTCACGGGGACTTTTAATATCGGCTACACCTTC
J: TRBJ2-1; V: TRBV3-1/TRBV3-2; D: TRBD1; size: NA; CDR3: CASRPGTGTDEQFF; DNA: TGTGCCAGCAGACCTGGGACAGGTACCGATGAGCAGTTCTTC
J: TRBJ1-2; V: TRBV4-2; D: TRBD1; size: NA; CDR3: CASSPSDRDINYGYTF; DNA: TGTGCCAGCAGCCCCTCTGACAGGGACATTAACTATGGCTACACCTTC
J: TRBJ2-5; V: TRBV6-2/TRBV6-3; D: NA; size: once; CDR3: CASSYSSGGSEAQYF; DNA: TGTGCCAGCAGTTACTCGAGTGGCGGTAGTGAGGCCCAGTACTTC
J: TRBJ2-1; V: TRBV6-2/TRBV6-3; D: NA; size: NA; CDR3: CASSPAFGNEQFF; DNA: TGTGCCAGCAGTCCCGCCTTCGGCAATGAGCAGTTCTTC
J: TRBJ2-3; V: TRBV4-1; D: NA; size: few; CDR3: CASSARALDTDTQYF; DNA: TGCGCCAGCAGCGCCCGCGCCCTAGACACAGATACGCAGTATTTT
J: TRBJ1-5; V: TRBV27; D: TRBD1; size: NA; CDR3: CASSLRTGIGDQPQHF; DNA: TGTGCCAGCAGTTTACGGACAGGGATTGGCGATCAGCCCCAGCATTTT
J: TRBJ1-2; V: TRBV5-8; D: NA; size: NA; CDR3: CASKRGSSYGYTF; DNA: TGTGCCAGCAAACGTGGGAGTAGCTATGGCTACACCTTC
J: TRBJ1-5; V: TRBV6-5; D: NA; size: NA; CDR3: CASSYTWTSGQPQHF; DNA: TGTGCCAGCAGTTACACTTGGACATCAGGGCAGCCCCAGCATTTT
J: TRBJ1-2; V: TRBV4-2; D: NA; size: NA; CDR3: CASSQGTEGYGYTF; DNA: TGTGCCAGCAGCCAAGGGACGGAGGGTTATGGCTACACCTTC
J: TRBJ2-1; V: TRBV7-8; D: TRBD2; size: NA; CDR3: CASSSQEAGGWNEQFF; DNA: TGTGCCAGCAGCTCTCAAGAAGCGGGGGGCTGGAATGAGCAGTTCTTC
J: TRBJ2-1; V: TRBV5-1; D: NA; size: NA; CDR3: CASSSEGHLNNEQFF; DNA: TGCGCCAGCAGCTCCGAGGGACATTTAAACAATGAGCAGTTCTTC
J: TRBJ1-2; V: TRBV25-1; D: NA; size: NA; CDR3: CASSHIGQDTLSSYGYTF; DNA: TGTGCCAGCAGTCACATCGGCCAGGACACACTTAGCAGCTATGGCTACACCTTC
J: TRBJ2-2; V: TRBV11-1; D: TRBD1; size: NA; CDR3: CATTTGANTGELFF; DNA: TGTGCCACTACAACAGGGGCGAACACCGGGGAGCTGTTTTTT
J: TRBJ2-1; V: TRBV24-1; D: NA; size: NA; CDR3: CATSDLAGGTYNEQFF; DNA: TGTGCCACCAGTGATTTGGCTGGGGGGACCTACAATGAGCAGTTCTTC
J: TRBJ1-3; V: TRBV5-1; D: NA; size: NA; CDR3: CASSLVEGSLSGNTIYF; DNA: TGTGCCAGCAGCTTGGTGGAGGGCAGTCTCTCTGGAAACACCATATATTTT
J: TRBJ1-2; V: TRBV19; D: NA; size: NA; CDR3: CASSIEGAGYTF; DNA: TGTGCCAGTAGTATAGAAGGGGCTGGCTACACCTTC
J: TRBJ1-5; V: TRBV24-1; D: TRBD1; size: NA; CDR3: CATSPGTGPYFINQPQHF; DNA: TGTGCCACCAGCCCTGGGACAGGGCCCTATTTTATCAATCAGCCCCAGCATTTT
J: TRBJ1-2; V: TRBV6-5; D: TRBD1; size: NA; CDR3: CASRGQGRTYGYTF; DNA: TGTGCCAGCAGGGGACAGGGACGGACTTATGGCTACACCTTC
J: TRBJ2-1; V: TRBV9; D: TRBD1; size: NA; CDR3: CASSVGQGDLYNEQFF; DNA: TGTGCCAGCAGCGTAGGACAGGGGGATCTCTACAATGAGCAGTTCTTC
J: TRBJ1-5; V: TRBV6-1; D: NA; size: NA; CDR3: CASWEGPGRGNQPQHF; DNA: TGTGCCAGCTGGGAAGGACCCGGGAGGGGCAATCAGCCCCAGCATTTT
J: TRBJ1-5; V: TRBV27; D: NA; size: once; CDR3: CASRENRENQPQHF; DNA: TGTGCCAGCAGGGAAAACAGGGAAAATCAGCCCCAGCATTTT
J: TRBJ2-1; V: TRBV3-1/TRBV3-2; D: NA; size: once; CDR3: CASSPTGGLYNEQFF; DNA: TGTGCCAGCAGCCCTACGGGCGGGTTGTACAATGAGCAGTTCTTC